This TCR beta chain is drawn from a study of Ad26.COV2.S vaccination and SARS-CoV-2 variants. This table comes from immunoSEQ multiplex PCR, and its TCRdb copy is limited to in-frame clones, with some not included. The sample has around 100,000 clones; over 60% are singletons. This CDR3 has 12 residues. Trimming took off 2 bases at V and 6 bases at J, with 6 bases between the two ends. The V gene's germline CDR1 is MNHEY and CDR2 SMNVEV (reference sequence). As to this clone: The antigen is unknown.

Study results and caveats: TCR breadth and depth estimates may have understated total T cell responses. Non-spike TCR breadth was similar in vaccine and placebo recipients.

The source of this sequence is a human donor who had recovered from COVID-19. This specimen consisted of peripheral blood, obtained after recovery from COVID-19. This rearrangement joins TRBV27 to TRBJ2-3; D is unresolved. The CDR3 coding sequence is TGTGCCAGCAGTTTAGGGTTTGATACGCAGTATTTT. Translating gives CASSLGFDTQYF.